This T cell receptor (beta chain) was recovered during a study of T-cell memory formation after mild COVID-19. TCRdb used MiXCR to reprocess the 5' RACE reads, holding one entry per CDR3 protein. The repertoire consists of about 420,000 distinct CDR3 sequences, with roughly a quarter occurring once and the leading ten covering roughly 14%. Germline CDR1 is PRHDT and CDR2 is FYEKMQ (reference sequence). V lost 5 bases and J lost 8; bases outside the gene matches: 16. This CDR3 contains 16 residues. This TCR derives from an adult woman who had mild COVID-19 (a few samples of this study predate the infection). Cell type and time point are not known. V is TRBV13 and J is TRBJ1-1; 8 bases match TRBD1. The sample taken for sequencing was PBMCs or a T cell subset sorted from them (not recorded which). The CDR3 DNA reads as TGTGCCAGCAGCACCCGGGACAGGTCGTCTAAGTCCGAAGCTTTCTTT. Translated: CASSTRDRSSKSEAFF.